This T cell receptor beta chain was identified during a study of cytomegalovirus exposure and HLA in healthy donors. Both 60 Vbeta primers and 13 Jbeta primers went into the PCR. Only in-frame clones appear in the TCRdb table, and some are missing; sequencing was by immunoSEQ multiplex PCR. Altogether some 180,000 clones are present, roughly 87% being singletons, with the ten largest covering 1.1%. Study-level points and caveats: TCR beta chains numbering more than 150 were designated cytomegalovirus-associated. In a later analysis, the majority of CMV-associated beta chains seemingly showed HLA restriction. Several of the most significant clusters appeared, in a later analysis, to be linked to common viral pathogens. In a later analysis, DRB1 alleles had the most associated TCRs; HLA-C alleles the fewest.

Regarding this clone: What it recognizes is unknown.

The junction had 3 bases not matched to a gene; V was cut back by 4 bases and J by 2 bases. CDR1 is SGHRS, CDR2 YFSETQ, per germline. The CDR3 loop spans 15 amino acids. The source is a boy aged 2-15 years in good health and CMV-seronegative. Sequenced sample: PBMCs. V is TRBV5-1 and J is TRBJ2-3; 11 bases fit TRBD1. The CDR3 protein is CASSRTGGDTDTQYF. In DNA, the CDR3 is TGCGCCAGCAGCCGGACAGGGGGCGACACAGATACGCAGTATTTT.